The 9 T cell receptor beta chains reported below all come from one sample, sequenced in a study of cytomegalovirus exposure and HLA in healthy donors. The primer mix had 60 Vbeta and 13 Jbeta primers. The repertoire was sequenced with immunoSEQ multiplex PCR; TCRdb's copy has only in-frame clones and lacks some. The sample has roughly 110,000 clones, 70% to 85% seen once. Material for sequencing was PBMCs. These TCRs come from a male donor in good health and CMV-seronegative.

V gene TRBV28 combines with J gene TRBJ1-2; D is unclear. The CDR3 consists of 17 residues. The germline V and J ends were trimmed by 3 bases and 0 bases, with 17 bases remaining between them. In germline, CDR1 is MDHEN, CDR2 SYDVKM. CDR3 protein: CASSFLARDTTNYGYTF. As DNA, the CDR3 is TGTGCCAGCAGTTTTCTGGCCAGAGACACGACTAACTATGGCTACACCTTC.

The gene calls are TRBV6-5 and TRBJ2-2; 7 bases map to TRBD2. The CDR3 contains 15 residues. Germline V gives CDR1 MNHEY, CDR2 SVGAGI. With 5 bases clipped from V and 1 base from J, the junction kept 4 bases outside the gene matches. CDR3 loop: CASSRGTKNTGELFF. CDR3 sequence (DNA): TGTGCCAGCAGTCGCGGGACTAAGAACACCGGGGAGCTGTTTTTT.

This chain uses TRBV28 with TRBJ1-2, with 11 bases lining up with TRBD1. Unmatched junction bases numbered 12, after V lost 8 bases and J lost 4 bases. The CDR3 is 16 residues long. Looked up from germline, CDR1 is MDHEN and CDR2 is SYDVKM. CDR3 bases: TGTGCCAGCGATGTCGTCAGGACAGGGGGCGGCTATGGCTACACCTTC. Protein sequence: CASDVVRTGGGYGYTF.

The chain recombines TRBV5-8 with TRBJ1-3; D is uncertain. V dropped 4 bases and J dropped 0 bases, with 14 bases sitting between them. The germline V gene has CDR1 SGHTS and CDR2 YDEGEE. The CDR3 loop spans 16 amino acids. The chain's CDR3 is CASSPDILSSGNTIYF. The DNA of the CDR3 is TGTGCCAGCAGCCCAGACATCCTGAGCTCTGGAAACACCATATATTTT.

The rearrangement links TRBV19 to TRBJ1-4; D not resolved. Germline V gene data show CDR1 as LNHDA and CDR2 as SQIVND (reference sequence). With 3 bases removed from V and 7 bases from J, the gap between germline ends came to 18 bases. This CDR3 spans 16 amino acids. As DNA, the CDR3 is TGTGCCAGTAGTATTATCTTCCCTCGAGAGGTTGAAAAACTGTTTTTT. Amino acids: CASSIIFPREVEKLFF.

This sequence joins TRBV4-1 and TRBJ1-2, with 9 nucleotides matching TRBD1. Germline trimming cut 1 base from V and 4 bases from J; bases unmatched to any gene: 7. The CDR3 spans 16 residues. From germline, CDR1 is MGHRA and CDR2 YSYEKL. The CDR3 here is CASSQARTGATYGYTF. CDR3 DNA sequence: TGCGCCAGCAGCCAAGCAAGGACAGGGGCGACCTATGGCTACACCTTC.

This clone occurred a few times. The chain links TRBV6-1 to TRBJ1-4; 9 bases agree with TRBD1. Germline values: CDR1 MNHNS, CDR2 SASEGT. This CDR3 has 14 residues. V gave up 7 bases and J gave up 11 bases; unmatched junction bases: 11. The CDR3 here is CASIGTGGLGKLFF. The CDR3 nucleotides are TGTGCCAGCATTGGAACAGGGGGCTTGGGGAAACTGTTTTTT.

This clone was found a few times. The rearrangement uses TRBV23-1 and TRBJ1-1, with 7 bases that match TRBD1. TRBV23-1 is placed among ORFs of uncertain function. The length of the CDR3 is 14 residues. V lost 1 base, J lost 6 bases, and 5 bases stayed unmatched. CDR3 residues: CASSQLGQSPEAFF. The DNA for the CDR3 is TGCGCCAGCAGTCAATTGGGACAGAGCCCTGAAGCTTTCTTT.

The chain is built from TRBV6-1 and TRBJ1-1; 11 bases are shared with TRBD1. V was pared by 1 base and J by 1 base, with 2 bases of the junction left unmatched. The CDR3 is 16 residues long. Germline lookup yields CDR1 MNHNS and CDR2 SASEGT. CDR3 nucleotide sequence: TGTGCCAGCAGTGAAGGGGGGACAGGGGGGAACACTGAAGCTTTCTTT. Its protein product is CASSEGGTGGNTEAFF.